Sequencing of this TCR beta chain was carried out in a study of cytomegalovirus exposure and HLA in healthy donors. Germline CDR1 SGHNT, CDR2 YENEEA. The CDR3 length is 14 residues. Trimming removed 2 bases at V and 5 bases at J, with 13 bases between. Notes on this clone: Its antigen is unknown.

General study points: Previously analyzed data showed that most TCR beta V segments were productive at a frequency of about 87% or about 30%. An observed cluster of highly shared sequence variants was recorded as a likely sequencing artifact.

PCR amplification relied on 60 Vbeta primers (plus 13 Jbeta primers). TCRdb keeps only in-frame clones here, not all; method: immunoSEQ multiplex PCR. Counted here are about 150,000 clones, about 68% occurring once; the ten biggest clones make up roughly 1.7%. This sequence originates from a human donor in good health. The chain employs TRBV11-3 and TRBJ2-7; D is undetermined. The source material was PBMCs. This CDR3 is CASSLSPSPHEQYF. CDR3 nucleotides: TGTGCCAGCAGCTTATCCCCTAGTCCCCACGAGCAGTACTTC.